The present TCR beta chain was sequenced within a study of CD8 T cells in ankylosing spondylitis. Findings of the study overall: The authors found the disease-linked clones to be CD8+ and relatively rare in peripheral blood. Reportedly, disease-linked clones are significantly enriched in ankylosing spondylitis patients' matched synovial fluid.

In making TCR beta libraries, quantitative 5'-RACE with molecular barcodes was used. TCRdb recomputed calls from the 5' RACE reads with MiXCR, one row per CDR3 protein. The sample holds 190,000 or so distinct CDR3 sequences, roughly 12% seen once. V dropped 1 base and J dropped 0 bases, with 7 bases sitting between them. The CDR3 is 14 amino acids. Germline V gives CDR1 MNHEY, CDR2 SMNVEV (reference sequence). Worth noting for this clonotype: Its antigen remains unknown.

Sequenced material: blood, either unsorted or a sorted T cell fraction (not recorded which). This TCR was recovered from a male donor with ankylosing spondylitis or in good health (not recorded which). The chain combines TRBV27 with TRBJ2-7; no reliable D call. Here the CDR3 reads CASSLFSSSYEQYF. DNA for the CDR3: TGTGCCAGCAGTTTATTCTCAAGCTCCTACGAGCAGTACTTC.